This is a list of T cell receptor beta chains from one sample in a study of OX40 agonist ivuxolimab in advanced cancers. Only in-frame clones appear in the TCRdb table, and some are missing; sequencing was by immunoSEQ multiplex PCR. This table holds about 38,000 clones, 80% to 95% found once. This material consisted of CD4+ or CD8+ T cells sorted from blood, taken in a trial of the OX40 agonist ivuxolimab. These receptors originate from an adult with an advanced solid tumor such as melanoma, head and neck, liver or kidney cancer. CDR3s include the opening cysteine and the closing phenylalanine or tryptophan. The order of the fields is V gene, J gene, D gene, clone size, CDR3 DNA, CDR3 protein. A D gene is named only where the DNA matches it firmly. The listing skips clone size in some rows; elsewhere it reads once, few, many or a size class.

V gene: TRBV6-1
J gene: TRBJ2-7
D gene: NA
clone size: NA
CDR3 DNA: TGTGCCAGCAGCTACGGACCGGTCTACGAGCAGTACTTC
CDR3 protein: CASSYGPVYEQYF

V gene: TRBV7-2
J gene: TRBJ1-3
D gene: TRBD1
clone size: NA
CDR3 DNA: TGTGCCAGCAGCTTGGGGACAGGAGGTGGAAACACCATATATTTT
CDR3 protein: CASSLGTGGGNTIYF

V gene: TRBV13
J gene: TRBJ2-3
D gene: NA
clone size: NA
CDR3 DNA: TGTGCCAGCAAACAGGGAGCAGATACGCAGTATTTT
CDR3 protein: CASKQGADTQYF

V gene: TRBV2
J gene: TRBJ1-2
D gene: TRBD1
clone size: NA
CDR3 DNA: TGTGCCAGCGCCGGAACAGGGGCCACTAACTATGGCTACACCTTC
CDR3 protein: CASAGTGATNYGYTF

V gene: TRBV7-2
J gene: TRBJ1-1
D gene: TRBD1
clone size: NA
CDR3 DNA: TGTGCCAGCAGCTTAACGCCAGGGGGGTATACCACTGAAGCTTTCTTT
CDR3 protein: CASSLTPGGYTTEAFF

V gene: TRBV19
J gene: TRBJ2-1
D gene: NA
clone size: NA
CDR3 DNA: TGTGCCAGTAGTATCAACCCTAGCGTGGGCGATGAGCAGTTCTTC
CDR3 protein: CASSINPSVGDEQFF

V gene: TRBV6-5
J gene: TRBJ2-5
D gene: NA
clone size: NA
CDR3 DNA: TGTGCCAGCAGCACCGGGGAGACCCAGTACTTC
CDR3 protein: CASSTGETQYF

V gene: TRBV19
J gene: TRBJ2-1
D gene: NA
clone size: NA
CDR3 DNA: TGTGCCAGTGGATTTTCGGCCTATAGCTCCTACAATGAGCAGTTCTTC
CDR3 protein: CASGFSAYSSYNEQFF

V gene: TRBV19
J gene: TRBJ2-1
D gene: NA
clone size: NA
CDR3 DNA: TGTGCCAGTAGTCCGATTAGGGGTCAGGTCTGGTTCTTC
CDR3 protein: CASSPIRGQVWFF

V gene: TRBV5-6
J gene: TRBJ1-1
D gene: TRBD1
clone size: NA
CDR3 DNA: TGTGCCAGCAGCAGGGGGCGGGGTCCGAACACTGAAGCTTTCTTT
CDR3 protein: CASSRGRGPNTEAFF

V gene: TRBV30
J gene: TRBJ1-6
D gene: NA
clone size: NA
CDR3 DNA: TGTGCCTGGAGTGATCTCGGGAATTCACCCCTCCACTTT
CDR3 protein: CAWSDLGNSPLHF

V gene: TRBV19
J gene: TRBJ2-1
D gene: NA
clone size: NA
CDR3 DNA: TGTGCCAGTAGTATTCGTCCCCAGCGGTCGGTCTACAATGAGCAGTTCTTC
CDR3 protein: CASSIRPQRSVYNEQFF

V gene: TRBV6-1
J gene: TRBJ2-2
D gene: NA
clone size: NA
CDR3 DNA: TGTGCCAGCATAAGACAGCATATTAACACCGGGGAGCTGTTTTTT
CDR3 protein: CASIRQHINTGELFF

V gene: TRBV18
J gene: TRBJ2-1
D gene: TRBD1
clone size: NA
CDR3 DNA: TGTGCCAGCTCACCAGGGTATAGGGACAGGGCGAATGAGCAGTTCTTC
CDR3 protein: CASSPGYRDRANEQFF

V gene: TRBV28
J gene: TRBJ2-7
D gene: TRBD2
clone size: NA
CDR3 DNA: TGTGCCAGCAGTTCACGGCGGGGGGAGGCGACCTCCTACGAGCAGTACTTC
CDR3 protein: CASSSRRGEATSYEQYF

V gene: TRBV9
J gene: TRBJ2-1
D gene: TRBD2
clone size: NA
CDR3 DNA: TGTGCCAGCAGCACCAGCGGGAGGGCCGAGGGTGAGCAGTTCTTC
CDR3 protein: CASSTSGRAEGEQFF

V gene: TRBV11-2
J gene: TRBJ2-2
D gene: NA
clone size: once
CDR3 DNA: TGTGCCAGCACCTACCTAGGCGGGGAGCTGTTTTTT
CDR3 protein: CASTYLGGELFF

V gene: TRBV27
J gene: TRBJ2-7
D gene: NA
clone size: NA
CDR3 DNA: TGTGCCAGCAGCTTCCGCGGACGGATTTACGAGCAGTACTTC
CDR3 protein: CASSFRGRIYEQYF

V gene: TRBV28
J gene: TRBJ2-7
D gene: TRBD2
clone size: NA
CDR3 DNA: TGTGCCAGCAGTCCCCGGGGGGAGCGGGCCCTCTACGAGCAGTACTTC
CDR3 protein: CASSPRGERALYEQYF

V gene: TRBV15
J gene: TRBJ2-1
D gene: TRBD2
clone size: NA
CDR3 DNA: TGTGCCACCAGCAGGACCGGGACTAGCGGGAGGAATGAGCAGTTCTTC
CDR3 protein: CATSRTGTSGRNEQFF

V gene: TRBV9
J gene: TRBJ1-5
D gene: NA
clone size: once
CDR3 DNA: TGTGCCAGCAGCGCTCAGGGAAGCAATCAGCCCCAGCATTTT
CDR3 protein: CASSAQGSNQPQHF

V gene: TRBV29-1
J gene: TRBJ2-5
D gene: NA
clone size: NA
CDR3 DNA: TGCAGCGTTGAAGGAGGGGTGACCCAGTACTTC
CDR3 protein: CSVEGGVTQYF

V gene: TRBV29-1
J gene: TRBJ2-1
D gene: NA
clone size: NA
CDR3 DNA: TGCAGCGTGACCCTTCCCCAGCCTTGGGTCTTCAATGAGCAGTTCTTC
CDR3 protein: CSVTLPQPWVFNEQFF

V gene: TRBV7-2
J gene: TRBJ1-2
D gene: NA
clone size: NA
CDR3 DNA: TGTGCCAGCAGCGGACGGGACAAACGCTATGGCTACACCTTC
CDR3 protein: CASSGRDKRYGYTF

V gene: TRBV6-5
J gene: TRBJ2-1
D gene: NA
clone size: NA
CDR3 DNA: TGTGCCAGCAGTTACGGGCAGGGACTCTCCTACAATGAGCAGTTCTTC
CDR3 protein: CASSYGQGLSYNEQFF

V gene: TRBV9
J gene: TRBJ2-1
D gene: TRBD2
clone size: few
CDR3 DNA: TGTGCCAGCAGCTTTGGGACTAGCGTTCGCAATGAGCAGTTCTTC
CDR3 protein: CASSFGTSVRNEQFF

V gene: TRBV29-1
J gene: TRBJ1-3
D gene: TRBD1
clone size: NA
CDR3 DNA: TGCAGCGTTGTCCCGGGACAGGGAGAGGAAAACACCATATATTTT
CDR3 protein: CSVVPGQGEENTIYF

V gene: TRBV27
J gene: TRBJ2-1
D gene: NA
clone size: NA
CDR3 DNA: TGTGCCAGCAGGACCTACAATGAGCAGTTCTTC
CDR3 protein: CASRTYNEQFF

V gene: TRBV7-8
J gene: TRBJ1-1
D gene: NA
clone size: NA
CDR3 DNA: TGTGCCAGCACCCAGGTCGCGAACACTGAAGCTTTCTTT
CDR3 protein: CASTQVANTEAFF

V gene: TRBV28
J gene: TRBJ2-3
D gene: NA
clone size: NA
CDR3 DNA: TGTGCCAGCAGTTTTACAGCGGTGCCGCAGTATTTT
CDR3 protein: CASSFTAVPQYF

V gene: TRBV5-8
J gene: TRBJ2-1
D gene: TRBD2
clone size: NA
CDR3 DNA: TGTGCCAGCAGCGATATCGGACTAGCGGAATCCAATGAGCAGTTCTTC
CDR3 protein: CASSDIGLAESNEQFF

V gene: TRBV7-8
J gene: TRBJ2-3
D gene: TRBD2
clone size: NA
CDR3 DNA: TGTGCCAGCAGCTTAGTGGGACTAGGAGCCCTAGATACGCAGTATTTT
CDR3 protein: CASSLVGLGALDTQYF

V gene: TRBV6-5
J gene: TRBJ1-1
D gene: NA
clone size: once
CDR3 DNA: TGTGCCAGCAGTTACGCCCATAACACTGAAGCTTTCTTT
CDR3 protein: CASSYAHNTEAFF

V gene: TRBV5-5
J gene: TRBJ2-7
D gene: NA
clone size: NA
CDR3 DNA: TGTGCCAGCAGCCCTGAGGACAGCCCCTACGAGCAGTACTTC
CDR3 protein: CASSPEDSPYEQYF

V gene: TRBV29-1
J gene: TRBJ1-1
D gene: NA
clone size: NA
CDR3 DNA: TGCAGCGTTGTGGGGCAGAACACTGAAGCTTTCTTT
CDR3 protein: CSVVGQNTEAFF